This T cell receptor (beta chain) derives from a study of T cell responses to AZD1222 COVID-19 vaccine. On the study more broadly: Second-dose recipients at about 4 or about 12 weeks were treated as one pooled group. Study results and caveats: Two AZD1222 administrations were followed by greater Spike-specific TCR breadth and depth.

Clones were read by immunoSEQ multiplex PCR, and TCRdb kept only the in-frame ones, dropping some. The data contain 150,000 to 200,000 clones, almost 95% of them singletons. The CDR3 is 15 amino acids. Germline CDR1 MDHEN, CDR2 SYDVKM. V gave up 4 bases and J gave up 0 bases; unmatched junction bases: 3. As regards this clone: Antigen unknown.

This receptor was obtained from an adult in good health. Material: peripheral blood, obtained on day 0 of AZD1222 vaccination. This chain uses TRBV28 with TRBJ1-5, with TRBD1 matching 7 bases. The CDR3 coding sequence is TGTGCCAGCAGTTCGGACAGGTTTAGCAATCAGCCCCAGCATTTT. Its translation: CASSSDRFSNQPQHF.